What follows is one T cell receptor beta chain and its context. The data were obtained in a study of blood T cell repertoires in COVID-19. Contact with a PCR-confirmed or clinician-diagnosed COVID-19 case occurred within 2 weeks of entry. In the original analysis: Estimated nucleated cell counts came from reference gene primer amplification. Sequencing used immunoSEQ multiplex PCR; TCRdb keeps in-frame clones, though not all of them. Clone size and the V and J calls come from that table; the DNA yielded D and trimming. Among 250,000 or so clones listed, 88% were seen once. V dropped 4 bases and J dropped 3 bases, with 19 bases sitting between them. Per germline, CDR1 LGHDT and CDR2 YNNKEL (reference sequence). The CDR3 has 16 residues.

The chain couples TRBV3-1 (or the pseudogene TRBV3-2) to TRBJ2-7; D remains unclear. The specimen sequenced was PBMCs or T cells enriched from blood (not recorded which). This clonotype was sampled from a woman between 40 and 50 years old who had been exposed to COVID-19. In DNA form, the CDR3 reads TGTGCCAGCAGCCCCTTCGGCAGGTCTCAATTCTACGAGCAGTACGTC. It encodes CASSPFGRSQFYEQYV.